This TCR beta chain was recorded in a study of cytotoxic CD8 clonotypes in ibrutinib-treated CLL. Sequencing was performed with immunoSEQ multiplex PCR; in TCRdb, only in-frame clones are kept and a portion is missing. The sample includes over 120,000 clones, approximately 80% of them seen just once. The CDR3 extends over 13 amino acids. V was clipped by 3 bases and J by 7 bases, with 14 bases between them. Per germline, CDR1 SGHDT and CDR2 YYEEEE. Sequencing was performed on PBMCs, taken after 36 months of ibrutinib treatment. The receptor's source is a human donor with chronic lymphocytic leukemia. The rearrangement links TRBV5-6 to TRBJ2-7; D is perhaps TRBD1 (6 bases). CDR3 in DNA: TGTGCCAGCAGCTACGGGACACTCGGGGAGCAGTACTTC. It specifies CASSYGTLGEQYF.